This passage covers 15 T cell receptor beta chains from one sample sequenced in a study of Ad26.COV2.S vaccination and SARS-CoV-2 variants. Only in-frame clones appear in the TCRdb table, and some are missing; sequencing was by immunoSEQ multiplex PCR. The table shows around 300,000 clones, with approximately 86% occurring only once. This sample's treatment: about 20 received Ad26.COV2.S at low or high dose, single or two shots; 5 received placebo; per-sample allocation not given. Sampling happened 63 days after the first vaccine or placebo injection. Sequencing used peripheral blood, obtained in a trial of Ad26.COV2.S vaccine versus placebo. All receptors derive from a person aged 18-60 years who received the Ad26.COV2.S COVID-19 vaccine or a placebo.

The CDR3 spells CASSKGTGYSHNSPLHF. DNA for the CDR3: TGTGCCAGCAGCAAGGGAACAGGGTACAGCCATAATTCACCCCTCCACTTT. V gene TRBV21-1 combines with J gene TRBJ1-6; the D call TRBD1 from the table was never checked on the DNA. TRBV21-1 is marked as a pseudogene. This CDR3 has 17 amino acids.

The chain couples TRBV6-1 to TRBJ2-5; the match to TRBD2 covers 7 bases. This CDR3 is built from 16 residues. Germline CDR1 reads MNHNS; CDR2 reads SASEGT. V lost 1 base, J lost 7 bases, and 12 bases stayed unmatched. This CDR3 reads CASSEVGAGPFGTQYF. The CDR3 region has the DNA TGTGCCAGCAGTGAAGTGGGAGCGGGGCCTTTCGGGACCCAGTACTTC.

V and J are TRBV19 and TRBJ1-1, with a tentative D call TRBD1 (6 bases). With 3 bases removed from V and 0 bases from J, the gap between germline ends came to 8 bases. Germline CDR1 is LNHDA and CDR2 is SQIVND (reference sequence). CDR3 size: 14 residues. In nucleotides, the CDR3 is TGTGCCAGTAGTATGGCAGGGGTGAACACTGAAGCTTTCTTT. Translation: CASSMAGVNTEAFF. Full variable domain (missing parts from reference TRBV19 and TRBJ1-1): DGGITQSPKYLFRKEGQNVTLSCEQNLNHDAMYWYRQDPGQGLRLIYYSQIVNDFQKGDIAEGYSVSREKKESFPLTVTSAQKNPTAFYLCASSMAGVNTEAFFGQGTRLTVV.

Here the CDR3 DNA reads TGTGCCAGCAGTGAACGGGCGGGAGGGCCTTTCGAGCAGTACTTC. Encoded protein: CASSERAGGPFEQYF. The chain employs TRBV2 and TRBJ2-7; 9 bases are a match to TRBD2. The junction had 8 bases not matched to a gene; V was cut back by 2 bases and J by 6 bases. CDR1 and CDR2 (germline): SNHLY, FYNNEI. This CDR3 has 15 residues.

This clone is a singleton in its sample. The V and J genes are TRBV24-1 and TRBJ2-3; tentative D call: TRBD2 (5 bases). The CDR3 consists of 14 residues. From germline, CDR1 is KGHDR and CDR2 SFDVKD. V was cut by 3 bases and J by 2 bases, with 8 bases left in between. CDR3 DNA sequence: TGTGCCACCAGTGATGGACTCCTCACAGATACGCAGTATTTT. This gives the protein CATSDGLLTDTQYF.

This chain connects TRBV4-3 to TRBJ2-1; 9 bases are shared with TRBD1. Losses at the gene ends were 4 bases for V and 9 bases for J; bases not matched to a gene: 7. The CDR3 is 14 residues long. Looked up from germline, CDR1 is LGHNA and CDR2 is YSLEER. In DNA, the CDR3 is TGCGCCAGCAGCCCTACACAGGGGGCGGGTGAGCAGTTCTTC. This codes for CASSPTQGAGEQFF.

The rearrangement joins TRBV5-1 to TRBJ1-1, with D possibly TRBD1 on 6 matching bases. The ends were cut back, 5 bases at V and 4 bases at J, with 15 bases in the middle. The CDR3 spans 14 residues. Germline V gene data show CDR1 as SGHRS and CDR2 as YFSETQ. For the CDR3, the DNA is TGCGCCAGCAGTGAACCGGGACACATCACTGAAGCTTTCTTT. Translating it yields CASSEPGHITEAFF.

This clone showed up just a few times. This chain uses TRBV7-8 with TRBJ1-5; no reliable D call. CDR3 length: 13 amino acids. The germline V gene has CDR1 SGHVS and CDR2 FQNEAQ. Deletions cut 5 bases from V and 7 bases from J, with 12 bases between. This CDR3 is CASSQDRGQPQHF. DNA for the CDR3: TGTGCCAGCAGCCAAGATCGGGGACAGCCCCAGCATTTT.

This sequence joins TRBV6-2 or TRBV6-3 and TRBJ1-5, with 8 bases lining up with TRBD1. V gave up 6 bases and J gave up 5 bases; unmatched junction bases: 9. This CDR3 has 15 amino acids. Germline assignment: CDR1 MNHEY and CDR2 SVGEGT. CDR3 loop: CASSDRTGPYQPQHF. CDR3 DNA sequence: TGTGCCAGCAGCGACCGGACAGGGCCTTATCAGCCCCAGCATTTT.

The CDR3 sequence is CASSQDRETGDSYEQYF. DNA for the CDR3: TGCGCCAGCAGCCAAGATCGGGAGACAGGAGACTCCTACGAGCAGTACTTC. The V gene is TRBV4-3, the J gene TRBJ2-7, with D tentatively TRBD1 or TRBD2 (6 bases each). CDR1 and CDR2 (germline): LGHNA, YSLEER. CDR3 length equals 17 residues. V gave up 0 bases and J gave up 0 bases, with 15 bases separating them.

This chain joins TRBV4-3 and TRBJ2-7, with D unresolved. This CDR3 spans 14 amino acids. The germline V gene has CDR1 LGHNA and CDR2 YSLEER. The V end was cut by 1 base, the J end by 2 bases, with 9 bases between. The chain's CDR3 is CASSQVNGTYEQYF. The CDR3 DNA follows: TGCGCCAGCAGCCAAGTCAACGGCACCTACGAGCAGTACTTC.

CDR3 sequence (DNA): TGTGCCAGCAGCCCCCGACCCGACAGCCACGGGGGTGAGCCCCAGCATTTT. It codes for CASSPRPDSHGGEPQHF. The rearrangement joins TRBV7-2 to TRBJ1-5, with D maybe TRBD1 (5 bases). V lost 5 bases and J lost 8, with 25 bases in between. Per the germline V gene, CDR1 is SGHTA and CDR2 is FQGNSA. There are 17 residues in the CDR3.

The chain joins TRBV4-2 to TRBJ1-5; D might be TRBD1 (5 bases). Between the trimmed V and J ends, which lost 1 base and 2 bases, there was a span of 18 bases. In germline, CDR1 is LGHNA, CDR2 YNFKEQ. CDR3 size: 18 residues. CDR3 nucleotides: TGTGCCAGCAGCCAAGCTGCGGGGGGGATTAGGGGCAATCAGCCCCAGCATTTT. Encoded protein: CASSQAAGGIRGNQPQHF.

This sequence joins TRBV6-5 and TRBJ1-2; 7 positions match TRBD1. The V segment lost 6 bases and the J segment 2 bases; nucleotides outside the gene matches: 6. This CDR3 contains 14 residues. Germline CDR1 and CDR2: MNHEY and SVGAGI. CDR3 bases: TGTGCCAGCAGAGACGGACAGGCAAACTATGGCTACACCTTC. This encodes CASRDGQANYGYTF.

This CDR3 reads CASSKQGVSLTTEAFF. The CDR3 nucleotides are TGTGCCAGTAGTAAGCAGGGGGTGAGCCTGACCACTGAAGCTTTCTTT. This chain links TRBV19 with TRBJ1-1; 7 bases agree with TRBD1. This CDR3 region has 16 residues. Germline CDR1 and CDR2: LNHDA and SQIVND (reference sequence). J lost 4 bases, V lost 4 bases, and 12 bases had no gene match.